These 26 T cell receptor beta chains share one sample of origin, sequenced in a study of identical twins. TCRdb fed the 5' RACE reads into MiXCR, producing one record per CDR3 protein. Of about 520,000 distinct CDR3 sequences in the sample, approximately 22% were seen once. These data are also associated with another study on T cells expressing NK-cell markers.

Sequenced sample: CD4+ T cells sorted from blood. All receptors derive from a woman younger than 35 in good health.

This rearrangement joins TRBV6-5 to TRBJ2-5, with a weak D call TRBD2 (6 bases). Germline V gene lookup returns CDR1 MNHEY and CDR2 SVGAGI. The CDR3 loop spans 14 amino acids. Trimming left V 2 bases short and J 4 bases short, with 11 bases between. DNA of the CDR3: TGTGCCAGCAGTTACCGGGGAGGAAGAGAGACCCAGTACTTC. Translated: CASSYRGGRETQYF.

The chain links TRBV7-3 to TRBJ1-3; 12 bases align to TRBD1. This CDR3 region has 17 residues. Germline V CDR1 and CDR2: SGHTA, FQGTGA. V gave up 1 base and J gave up 4 bases; unmatched junction bases: 5. DNA of the CDR3: TGTGCCAGCAGCTTAATGGGACAGGGGGCTAAAGGAAACACCATATATTTT. Its protein product is CASSLMGQGAKGNTIYF.

This clonotype appeared many times. The V gene is TRBV12-3 or TRBV12-4, the J gene TRBJ1-1, with D hard to call. Trimming took off 3 bases at V and 5 bases at J, with 10 bases between the two ends. The CDR3 contains 13 residues. The CDR3 spells CASSLGRLTEAFF. For the CDR3, the DNA is TGTGCCAGCAGTTTGGGAAGGTTGACTGAAGCTTTCTTT.

In this sample, this clonotype turned up many times. This chain links TRBV7-2 with TRBJ1-3; 9 nucleotides line up with TRBD1. Germline values: CDR1 SGHTA, CDR2 FQGNSA. Unmatched junction bases numbered 4, after V lost 7 bases and J lost 0 bases. The CDR3 runs to 15 residues. The CDR3 protein is CASTNRGLSGNTIYF. CDR3 DNA: TGTGCCAGCACCAACAGGGGGCTCTCTGGAAACACCATATATTTT. Based on the CDR3 plus reference TRBV7-2 and TRBJ1-3, the full variable domain is GAGVSQSPSNKVTEKGKDVELRCDPISGHTALYWYRQSLGQGLEFLIYFQGNSAPDKSGLPSDRFSAERTGGSVSTLTIQRTQQEDSAVYLCASTNRGLSGNTIYFGEGSWLTVV.

This clonotype was counted between two and nine times. The chain has TRBV29-1 and TRBJ1-2; TRBD1 might be the D (6 bases). CDR1 is SQVTM and CDR2 is ANQGSEA in the germline V gene. The CDR3 loop spans 13 amino acids. V was cut by 6 bases and J by 4 bases, with 15 bases left in between. CDR3 DNA: TGCAGCGTCAGGTCGACAGGAACCTATGGCTACACCTTC. It is translated as CSVRSTGTYGYTF.

The chain links TRBV20-1 to TRBJ2-3, with 8 nucleotides matching TRBD2. The CDR3 runs 14 residues. Trimming at V came to 6 bases and at J to 4 bases, leaving 9 bases not matched to a gene. CDR1 and CDR2 (germline): DFQATT, SNEGSKA (reference sequence). The CDR3 region is CSARAGGGADTQYF. CDR3 coding DNA: TGCAGTGCCAGGGCCGGGGGGGGAGCAGATACGCAGTATTTT.

This clonotype was seen a few times. The V call is TRBV30, the J call TRBJ1-6; D unresolved. The germline V gene encodes CDR1 GTSNPN and CDR2 SVGIG (reference sequence). The V gene lost 4 bases and the J gene lost 0 bases, with 7 bases spanning the gap. The CDR3 runs 14 residues. In nucleotides, the CDR3 is TGTGCCTGGAAACCTAGCTCCTATAATTCACCCCTCCACTTT. Its protein product is CAWKPSSYNSPLHF.

J is TRBJ2-5 and V is TRBV20-1; a possible D gene is TRBD2 (6 bases). The germline V gene encodes CDR1 DFQATT and CDR2 SNEGSKA (reference sequence). V gave up 3 bases and J gave up 5 bases, with 19 bases separating them. This CDR3 has 15 residues. DNA for the CDR3: TGCAGTGCTAGGTTCCCCGGAGGGAACAGGGAGACCCAGTACTTC. Amino acids: CSARFPGGNRETQYF.

Only a few counts were recorded for this clonotype. The chain employs TRBV20-1 and TRBJ2-1; D may match TRBD1 or TRBD2 (5 bases each). CDR3 size: 12 residues. Germline values: CDR1 DFQATT, CDR2 SNEGSKA (reference sequence). V was pared by 5 bases and J by 9 bases, with 14 bases between. The CDR3 spells CSAQGATTEQFF. In DNA, the CDR3 is TGCAGTGCTCAAGGGGCGACTACTGAGCAGTTCTTC.

This clonotype came up many times. This rearrangement joins TRBV12-3 or TRBV12-4 to TRBJ2-1; D unclear. Trimming stripped 1 base from V and 4 bases from J, with 8 bases between. The CDR3 is 14 amino acids. The CDR3 is CASSLGARYNEQFF. CDR3 nucleotide sequence: TGTGCCAGCAGTTTAGGTGCGAGGTACAATGAGCAGTTCTTC.

This clonotype turned up a few times. This chain connects TRBV5-8 to TRBJ1-5, with 7 bases lining up with TRBD1. Germline CDR1 reads SGHTS; CDR2 reads YDEGEE. With V trimmed by 4 bases and J by 6 bases, 7 bases remained unmatched. The CDR3 is 14 residues long. The CDR3 DNA reads TGTGCCAGCAGCATCCAGGGGGGAGGTCAGCCCCAGCATTTT. The encoded protein is CASSIQGGGQPQHF.

To note about this clonotype: One junction end does not reproduce the germline sequence, and a read error may be involved. The genes are TRBV7-8 and TRBJ2-7; 7 positions agree with TRBD2. CDR1 SGHVS and CDR2 FQNEAQ come from the germline V gene. This CDR3 contains 16 residues. The DNA for the CDR3 is TGTGCTAGCAGCCCTCACCGGGGGGAGAGCTCCTACGAGCAGTACTTC. Translating it yields CASSPHRGESSYEQYF.

There are a few counts of this clonotype. V gene TRBV20-1 combines with J gene TRBJ2-7; 9 nucleotides agree with TRBD2. The CDR3 consists of 14 residues. Germline V gene lookup returns CDR1 DFQATT and CDR2 SNEGSKA (reference sequence). V lost 5 bases and J lost 3; bases outside the gene matches: 8. CDR3: CSAGLAGVGYEQYF. The DNA for the CDR3 is TGCAGTGCTGGGTTAGCGGGAGTGGGCTACGAGCAGTACTTC.

This clonotype was counted ten times or more. DNA of the CDR3: TGTGCCAGCAGTCCGGGACAGGGTGACAATCAGCCCCAGCATTTT. This codes for CASSPGQGDNQPQHF. The chain has TRBV12-3 or TRBV12-4 and TRBJ1-5; 9 nucleotides match TRBD1. This CDR3 contains 15 residues. The V gene end was trimmed by 5 bases and the J gene end by 3 bases; junction bases not matched to a gene: 5.

This clonotype has more than one count but fewer than ten. The chain recombines TRBV12-3 or TRBV12-4 with TRBJ2-3, with D perhaps assigned TRBD1 or TRBD2 (5 bases each). This CDR3 is 17 amino acids long. The V end was cut by 3 bases, the J end by 1 base, with 17 bases between. CDR3 region: CASSLSGALRGTDTQYF. DNA of the CDR3: TGTGCCAGCAGTTTGTCCGGGGCTCTAAGAGGCACAGATACGCAGTATTTT.

The chain recombines TRBV12-3 or TRBV12-4 with TRBJ2-1; 13 bases are a match to TRBD2. V lost 7 bases to trimming and J lost 9 bases; unmatched junction nucleotides: 9. The CDR3 runs 15 residues. CDR3 protein: CASTLTSGGAGEQFF. CDR3 bases: TGTGCCAGCACCCTTACTAGCGGGGGGGCGGGTGAGCAGTTCTTC.

In its sample, this clonotype was seen a few times. The chain is built from TRBV5-6 and TRBJ2-2; 8 bases are shared with TRBD2. The CDR3 length is 18 residues. Germline V CDR1 and CDR2: SGHDT, YYEEEE. Trimming removed 4 bases from V and 1 base from J; junction bases left unmatched: 12. The CDR3 reads CASSIGPPGGMNTGELFF. The CDR3, as DNA: TGTGCCAGCAGCATTGGCCCCCCGGGAGGGATGAACACCGGGGAGCTGTTTTTT.

The sample holds a few counts of this clonotype. J is TRBJ2-7 and V is TRBV29-1; 9 nucleotides align to TRBD1. After removal of 6 bases from V and 0 bases from J, the junction contained 6 bases not matched to a gene. Germline CDR1 SQVTM, CDR2 ANQGSEA. This CDR3 is 14 amino acids long. CDR3 DNA: TGCAGCGTGATGTGGACAGGGGACTCCTACGAGCAGTACTTC. It yields the protein CSVMWTGDSYEQYF.

The chain joins TRBV6-1 to TRBJ2-1; no firm D call. V shed 6 bases and J shed 2 bases, with 14 bases lying between them. The CDR3 consists of 15 residues. The V gene's germline CDR1 is MNHNS and CDR2 SASEGT. CDR3 coding DNA: TGTGCCAGCAGCCAGTCGGCAGATCCCTACAATGAGCAGTTCTTC. Translating gives CASSQSADPYNEQFF.

V usage is TRBV27 and J usage is TRBJ2-1; no firm D call. CDR3 length: 15 amino acids. Per germline, CDR1 MNHEY and CDR2 SMNVEV (reference sequence). The V gene lost 3 bases and the J gene lost 0 bases, with 9 bases spanning the gap. The CDR3 nucleotides read TGTGCCAGCAGTTTGACCCGTCGCTCCTACAATGAGCAGTTCTTC. It yields the protein CASSLTRRSYNEQFF.

Many counts were recorded for this clonotype. The J gene is TRBJ1-1, the V gene TRBV5-1; D ambiguous. Germline CDR1 is SGHRS and CDR2 is YFSETQ. Trimming stripped 0 bases from V and 6 bases from J, with 15 bases between. CDR3 length: 15 amino acids. CDR3 bases: TGCGCCAGCAGCTTGGGGACCTGGTTAGGAGCTGAAGCTTTCTTT. Its protein is CASSLGTWLGAEAFF.

This clonotype came up a few times. The gene calls are TRBV7-9 and TRBJ2-6, with 12 nucleotides matching TRBD2. The CDR3 length is 16 residues. Trimming took 7 bases from V and 2 from J; bases not matched to a gene: 3. CDR1 and CDR2 (germline): SEHNR, FQNEAQ (reference sequence). CDR3 amino acids: CASTLAGGAGANVLTF. Written as DNA, the CDR3 is TGTGCCAGCACTCTAGCGGGAGGGGCTGGGGCCAACGTCCTGACTTTC.

The chain combines TRBV20-1 with TRBJ1-2, with D uncertain. The CDR3 runs to 11 residues. The V end was cut by 0 bases, the J end by 11 bases, with 10 bases between. The germline gives CDR1 DFQATT, CDR2 SNEGSKA (reference sequence). Here the CDR3 reads CSARDFRGYTF. CDR3 bases: TGCAGTGCTAGAGATTTTCGGGGTTACACCTTC.

This clonotype has a count of ten or more. This chain connects TRBV5-5 to TRBJ2-7, with TRBD1 identical over 7 bases. V lost 2 bases to trimming and J lost 4 bases; unmatched junction nucleotides: 6. The germline gives CDR1 SGHKS, CDR2 YYEKEE (reference sequence). The CDR3 length is 14 residues. CDR3 coding DNA: TGTGCCAGCAGCTTTCAAGGGGGCTCATACGAGCAGTACTTC. Its protein is CASSFQGGSYEQYF.

This clonotype was seen only a few times. The gene calls are TRBV25-1 and TRBJ1-2; no reliable D call. CDR1 is MGHDK and CDR2 is SYGVNS in the germline V gene. This CDR3 has 11 amino acids. V lost 9 bases and J lost 8, with 13 bases in between. The CDR3 DNA sequence: TGTGCCAGTACCGGCGGGCGCGGCTACACCTTC. The encoded protein is CASTGGRGYTF.

This clonotype has at least ten counts. The J gene is TRBJ2-1, the V gene TRBV10-3; a possible D gene is TRBD2 (6 bases). This CDR3 contains 12 residues. Germline-derived CDR1 and CDR2 are ENHRY and SYGVKD. The V and J ends lost 8 bases and 7 bases respectively, with 12 bases between them. For the CDR3, the DNA is TGTGCCATCTCTCGGGAGAGTAATGAGCAGTTCTTC. Its translation: CAISRESNEQFF.